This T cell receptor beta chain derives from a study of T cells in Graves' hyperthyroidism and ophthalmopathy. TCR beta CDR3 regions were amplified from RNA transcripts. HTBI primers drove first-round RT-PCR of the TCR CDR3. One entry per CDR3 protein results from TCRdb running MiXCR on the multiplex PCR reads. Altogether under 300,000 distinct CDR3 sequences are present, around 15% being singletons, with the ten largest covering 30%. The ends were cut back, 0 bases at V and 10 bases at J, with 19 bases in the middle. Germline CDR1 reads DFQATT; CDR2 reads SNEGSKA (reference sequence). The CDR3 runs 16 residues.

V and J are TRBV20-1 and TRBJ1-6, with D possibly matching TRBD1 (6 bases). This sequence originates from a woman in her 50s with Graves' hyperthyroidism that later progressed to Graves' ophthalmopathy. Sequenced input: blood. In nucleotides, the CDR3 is TGCAGTGCTAGAGATCTGACCGGGACAATTTGGTCACCCCTCCACTTT. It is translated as CSARDLTGTIWSPLHF.